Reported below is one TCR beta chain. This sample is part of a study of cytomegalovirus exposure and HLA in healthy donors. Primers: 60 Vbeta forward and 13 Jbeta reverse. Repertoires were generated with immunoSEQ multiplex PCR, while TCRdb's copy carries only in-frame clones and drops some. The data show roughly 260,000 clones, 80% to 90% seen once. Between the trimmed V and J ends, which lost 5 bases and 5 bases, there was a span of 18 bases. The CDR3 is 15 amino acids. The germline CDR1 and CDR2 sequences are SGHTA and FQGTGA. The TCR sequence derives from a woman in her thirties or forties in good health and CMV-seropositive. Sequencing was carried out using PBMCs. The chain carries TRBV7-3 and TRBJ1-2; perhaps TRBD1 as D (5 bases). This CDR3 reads CASSPLPGQQYGYTF. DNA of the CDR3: TGTGCCAGCAGCCCCCTCCCAGGGCAGCAATATGGCTACACCTTC.